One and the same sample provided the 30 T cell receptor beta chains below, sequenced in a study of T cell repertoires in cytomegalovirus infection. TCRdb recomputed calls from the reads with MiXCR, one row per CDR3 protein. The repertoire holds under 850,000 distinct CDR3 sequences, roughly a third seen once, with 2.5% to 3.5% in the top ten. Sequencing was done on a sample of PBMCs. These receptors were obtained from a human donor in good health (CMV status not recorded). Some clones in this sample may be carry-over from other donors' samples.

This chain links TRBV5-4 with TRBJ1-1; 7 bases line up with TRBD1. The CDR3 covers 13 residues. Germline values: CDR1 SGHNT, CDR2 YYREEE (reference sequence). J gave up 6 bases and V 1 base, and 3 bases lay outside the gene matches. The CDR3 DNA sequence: TGTGCCAGCAGCTTGACAGGGGTTTCTGAAGCTTTCTTT. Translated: CASSLTGVSEAFF.

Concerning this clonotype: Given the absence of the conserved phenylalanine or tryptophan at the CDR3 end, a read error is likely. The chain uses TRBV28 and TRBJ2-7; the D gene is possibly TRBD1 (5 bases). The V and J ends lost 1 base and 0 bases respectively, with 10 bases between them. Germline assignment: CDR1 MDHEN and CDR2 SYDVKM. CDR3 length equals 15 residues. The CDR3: CASSLFPQGSYEQYS. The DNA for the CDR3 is TGTGCCAGCAGTTTATTCCCCCAGGGCTCCTACGAGCAGTACTCC.

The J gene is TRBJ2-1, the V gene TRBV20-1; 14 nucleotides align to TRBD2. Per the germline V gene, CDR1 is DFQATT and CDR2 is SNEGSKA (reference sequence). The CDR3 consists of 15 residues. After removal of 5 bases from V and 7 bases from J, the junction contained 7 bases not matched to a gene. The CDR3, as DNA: TGCAGTGCTCGCAGGGGGACTAGCGGGAGTAATGAGCAGTTCTTC. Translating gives CSARRGTSGSNEQFF.

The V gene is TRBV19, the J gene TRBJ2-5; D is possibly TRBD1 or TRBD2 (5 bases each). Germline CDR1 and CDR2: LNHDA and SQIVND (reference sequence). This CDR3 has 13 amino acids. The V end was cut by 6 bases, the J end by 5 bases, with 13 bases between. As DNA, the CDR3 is TGTGCCAGTAGGAGGGGTGTGTGGGAGACCCAGTACTTC. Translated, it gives CASRRGVWETQYF.

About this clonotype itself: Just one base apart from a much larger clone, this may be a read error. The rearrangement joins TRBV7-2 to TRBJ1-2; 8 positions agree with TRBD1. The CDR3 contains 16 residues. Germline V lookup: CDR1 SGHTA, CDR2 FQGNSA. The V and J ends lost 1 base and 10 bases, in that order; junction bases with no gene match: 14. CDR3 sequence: CASSLGRKTGVADYTF. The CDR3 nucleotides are TGTGCCAGCAGCTTAGGCCGAAAGACAGGGGTTGCTGACTACACCTTC.

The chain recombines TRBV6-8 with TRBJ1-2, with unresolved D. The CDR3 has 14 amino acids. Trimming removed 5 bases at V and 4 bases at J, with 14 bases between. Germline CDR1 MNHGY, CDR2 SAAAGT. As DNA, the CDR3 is TGTGCCAGCAGTATAAGGGCCCGAGGCTATGGCTACACCTTC. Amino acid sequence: CASSIRARGYGYTF.

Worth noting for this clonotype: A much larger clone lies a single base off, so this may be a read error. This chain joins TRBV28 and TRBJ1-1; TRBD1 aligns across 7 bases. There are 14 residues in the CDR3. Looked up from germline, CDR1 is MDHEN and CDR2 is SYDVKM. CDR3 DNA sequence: TGTGCCAACAGTCTCCAGGGACAGAAGCCTGAAGCTTTCTTT. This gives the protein CANSLQGQKPEAFF.

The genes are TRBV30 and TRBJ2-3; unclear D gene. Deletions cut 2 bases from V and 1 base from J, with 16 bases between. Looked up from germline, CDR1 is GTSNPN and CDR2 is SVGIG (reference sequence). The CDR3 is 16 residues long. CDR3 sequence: CAWSSKIGRGTDTQYF. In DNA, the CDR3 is TGTGCCTGGAGTTCGAAAATCGGGCGAGGCACAGATACGCAGTATTTT.

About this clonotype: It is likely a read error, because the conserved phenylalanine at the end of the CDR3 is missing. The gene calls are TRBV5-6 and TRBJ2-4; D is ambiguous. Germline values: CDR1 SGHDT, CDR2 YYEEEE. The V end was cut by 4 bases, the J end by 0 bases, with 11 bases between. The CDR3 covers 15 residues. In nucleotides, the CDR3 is TGTGCCAGCAGCATAGTGGGCATAGCCAAAAACATTCAGTACTAC. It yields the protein CASSIVGIAKNIQYY.

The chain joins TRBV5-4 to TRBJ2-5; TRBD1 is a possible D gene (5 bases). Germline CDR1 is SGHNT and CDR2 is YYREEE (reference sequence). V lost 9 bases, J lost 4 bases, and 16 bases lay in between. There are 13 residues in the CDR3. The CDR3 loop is CATSEGAGETQYF. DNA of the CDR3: TGTGCCACCTCGGAAGGGGCCGGAGAGACCCAGTACTTC. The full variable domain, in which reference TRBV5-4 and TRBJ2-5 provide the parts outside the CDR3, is ETGVTQSPTHLIKTRGQQVTLRCSSQSGHNTVSWYQQALGQGPQFIFQYYREEENGRGNFPPRFSGLQFPNYSSELNVNALELDDSALYLCATSEGAGETQYFGPGTRLLVL.

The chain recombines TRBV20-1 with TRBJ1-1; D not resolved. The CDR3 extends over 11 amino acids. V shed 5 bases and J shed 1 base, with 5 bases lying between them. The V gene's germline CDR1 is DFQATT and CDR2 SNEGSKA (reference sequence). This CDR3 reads CSAGSNTEAFF. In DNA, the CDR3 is TGCAGTGCTGGCTCGAACACTGAAGCTTTCTTT.

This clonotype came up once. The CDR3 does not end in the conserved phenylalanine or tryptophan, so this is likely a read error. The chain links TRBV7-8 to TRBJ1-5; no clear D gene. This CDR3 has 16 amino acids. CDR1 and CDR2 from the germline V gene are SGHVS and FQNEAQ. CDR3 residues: CASRLAMGCSNQPQHL. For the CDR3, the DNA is TGTGCCAGCCGCTTAGCGATGGGGTGTAGCAATCAGCCCCAGCATTTG.

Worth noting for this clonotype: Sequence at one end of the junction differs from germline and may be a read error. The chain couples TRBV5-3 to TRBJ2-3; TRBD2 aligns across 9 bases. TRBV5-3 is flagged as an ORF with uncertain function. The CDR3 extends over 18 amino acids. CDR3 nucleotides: TGTGCCAGCAGCTGGATCCTACTTAGCGGGAGTGGAGCAGATACGCAGTATTTT. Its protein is CASSWILLSGSGADTQYF.

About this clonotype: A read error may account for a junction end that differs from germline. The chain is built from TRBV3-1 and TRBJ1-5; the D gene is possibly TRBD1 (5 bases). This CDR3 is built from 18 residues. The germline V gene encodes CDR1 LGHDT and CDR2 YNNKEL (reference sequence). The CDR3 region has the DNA TGTGCCAGCAGCCAAGGCAACCGGGGCTCATATAGCAATCATCCCCAGCATTTT. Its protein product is CASSQGNRGSYSNHPQHF.

CDR3 in amino acids: CASSLDQGFQGYNEKLFF. The CDR3 DNA sequence: TGTGCCAGCAGCTTAGATCAGGGCTTCCAGGGGTATAATGAAAAACTGTTTTTT. The J gene is TRBJ1-4, the V gene TRBV7-4; a weak D match, TRBD1 (6 bases). In germline, CDR1 is SGHVT, CDR2 SQSDAQ. V lost 1 base to trimming and J lost 4 bases, with 19 bases between them. The CDR3 loop spans 18 amino acids.

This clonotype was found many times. The CDR3 loop is CASSLGSGPGNTIYF. CDR3 DNA: TGTGCCAGCAGCTTAGGGTCGGGTCCTGGAAACACCATATATTTT. The chain uses TRBV7-2 and TRBJ1-3, with D unclear. Germline CDR1 is SGHTA and CDR2 is FQGNSA. Trimming took 1 base from V and 2 from J, leaving 9 bases between them. The CDR3 is made up of 15 amino acids.

This CDR3 is CANDRGYEQYF. CDR3 nucleotide sequence: TGTGCCAATGACAGGGGCTACGAGCAGTACTTC. The genes are TRBV9 and TRBJ2-7; 8 positions agree with TRBD1. Germline V gives CDR1 SGDLS, CDR2 YYNGEE. The CDR3 has 11 amino acids. The J segment lost 3 bases and the V segment lost 9 bases, leaving 2 bases of the junction unmatched.

The CDR3 loop reads CASKGVDYSNQPQHF. The CDR3 DNA is TGTGCCAGTAAGGGAGTCGATTATAGCAATCAGCCCCAGCATTTT. The rearrangement uses TRBV19 and TRBJ1-5; no reliable D call. This CDR3 has 15 residues. V gave up 7 bases and J gave up 0 bases, with 13 bases separating them. Germline V lookup: CDR1 LNHDA, CDR2 SQIVND (reference sequence). Using reference TRBV19 and TRBJ1-5 for the parts outside the CDR3, the full variable domain is DGGITQSPKYLFRKEGQNVTLSCEQNLNHDAMYWYRQDPGQGLRLIYYSQIVNDFQKGDIAEGYSVSREKKESFPLTVTSAQKNPTAFYLCASKGVDYSNQPQHFGDGTRLSIL.

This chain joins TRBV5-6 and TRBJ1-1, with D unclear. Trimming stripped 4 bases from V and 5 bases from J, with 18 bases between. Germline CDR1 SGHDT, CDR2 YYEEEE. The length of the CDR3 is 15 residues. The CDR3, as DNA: TGTGCCAGCAGCCCGCTGGTCCTCCCGGGGACTGAAGCTTTCTTT. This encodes CASSPLVLPGTEAFF.

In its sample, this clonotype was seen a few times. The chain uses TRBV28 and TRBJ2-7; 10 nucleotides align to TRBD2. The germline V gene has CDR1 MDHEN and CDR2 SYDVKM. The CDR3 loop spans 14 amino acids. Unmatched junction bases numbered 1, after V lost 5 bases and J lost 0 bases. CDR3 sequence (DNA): TGTGCCAGCAGTGTAGCGGGGGGCTCCTACGAGCAGTACTTC. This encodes CASSVAGGSYEQYF.

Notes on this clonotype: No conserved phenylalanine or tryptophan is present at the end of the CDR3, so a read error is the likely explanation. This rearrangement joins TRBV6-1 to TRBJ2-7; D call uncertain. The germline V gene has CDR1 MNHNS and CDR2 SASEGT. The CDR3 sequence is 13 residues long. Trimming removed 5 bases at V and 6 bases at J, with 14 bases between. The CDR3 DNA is TGTGCCAGCAGTACCTCATCCCCTTTCGAGCAGTACTTA. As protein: CASSTSSPFEQYL.

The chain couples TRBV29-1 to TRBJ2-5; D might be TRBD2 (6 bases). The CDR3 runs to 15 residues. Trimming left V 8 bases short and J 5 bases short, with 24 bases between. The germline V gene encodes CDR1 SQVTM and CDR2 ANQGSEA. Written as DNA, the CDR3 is TGCAGCTACATGGATCGGGGACTCCCGGGCGAGACCCAGTACTTC. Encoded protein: CSYMDRGLPGETQYF.

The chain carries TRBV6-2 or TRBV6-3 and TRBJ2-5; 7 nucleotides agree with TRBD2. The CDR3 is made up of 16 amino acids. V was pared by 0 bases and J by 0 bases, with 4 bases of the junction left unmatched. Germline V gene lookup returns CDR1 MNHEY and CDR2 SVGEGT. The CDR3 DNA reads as TGTGCCAGCAGTTACTCGGTCCTAGCGGACCAAGAGACCCAGTACTTC. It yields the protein CASSYSVLADQETQYF.

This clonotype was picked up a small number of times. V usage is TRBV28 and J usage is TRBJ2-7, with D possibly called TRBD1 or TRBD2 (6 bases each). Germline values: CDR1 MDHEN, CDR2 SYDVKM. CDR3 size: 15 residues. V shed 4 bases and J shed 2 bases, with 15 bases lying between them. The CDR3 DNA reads TGTGCCAGCAGTTCCGGGGACTCAGGGGCCTACGAGCAGTACTTC. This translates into CASSSGDSGAYEQYF. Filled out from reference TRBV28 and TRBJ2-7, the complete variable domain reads DVKVTQSSRYLVKRTGEKVFLECVQDMDHENMFWYRQDPGLGLRLIYFSYDVKMKEKGDIPEGYSVSREKKERFSLILESASTNQTSMYLCASSSGDSGAYEQYFGPGTRLTVT.

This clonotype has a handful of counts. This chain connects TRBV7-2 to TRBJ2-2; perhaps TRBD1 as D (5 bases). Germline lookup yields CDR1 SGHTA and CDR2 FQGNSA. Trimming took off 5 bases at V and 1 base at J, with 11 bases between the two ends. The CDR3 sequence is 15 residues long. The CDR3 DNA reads TGTGCCAGCAGCCCGTCAAGGGGGAACACCGGGGAGCTGTTTTTT. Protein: CASSPSRGNTGELFF.

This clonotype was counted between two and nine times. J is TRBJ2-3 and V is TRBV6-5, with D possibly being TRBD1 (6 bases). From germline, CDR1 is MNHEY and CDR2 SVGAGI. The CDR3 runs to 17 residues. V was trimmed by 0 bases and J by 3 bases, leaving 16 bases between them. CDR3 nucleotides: TGTGCCAGCAGTTACTCCGATACCCGCAGGGGAACAGATACGCAGTATTTT. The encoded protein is CASSYSDTRRGTDTQYF.

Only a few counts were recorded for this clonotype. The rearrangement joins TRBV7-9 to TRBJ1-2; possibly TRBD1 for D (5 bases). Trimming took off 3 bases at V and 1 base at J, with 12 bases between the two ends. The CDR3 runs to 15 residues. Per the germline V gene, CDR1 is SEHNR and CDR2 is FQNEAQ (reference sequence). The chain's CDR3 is CASSLALDINYGYTF. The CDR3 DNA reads TGTGCCAGCAGCTTGGCCCTGGACATTAACTATGGCTACACCTTC. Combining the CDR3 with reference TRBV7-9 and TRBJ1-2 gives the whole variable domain DTGVSQNPRHKITKRGQNVTFRCDPISEHNRLYWYRQTLGQGPEFLTYFQNEAQLEKSRLLSDRFSAERPKGSFSTLEIQRTEQGDSAMYLCASSLALDINYGYTFGSGTRLTVV.

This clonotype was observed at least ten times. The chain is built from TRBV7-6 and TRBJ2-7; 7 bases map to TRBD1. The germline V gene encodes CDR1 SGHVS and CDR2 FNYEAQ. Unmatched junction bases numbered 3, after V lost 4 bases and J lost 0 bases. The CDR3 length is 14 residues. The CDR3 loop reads CASSSRDSSYEQYF. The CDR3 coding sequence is TGTGCCAGCAGCTCCCGGGACAGCTCCTACGAGCAGTACTTC.

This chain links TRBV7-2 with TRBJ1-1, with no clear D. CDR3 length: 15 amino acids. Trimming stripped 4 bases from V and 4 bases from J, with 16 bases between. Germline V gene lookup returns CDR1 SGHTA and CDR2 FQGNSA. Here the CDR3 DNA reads TGTGCCAGCAGCTCAGGCGTGGAGCGGAGCACTGAAGCTTTCTTT. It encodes CASSSGVERSTEAFF.

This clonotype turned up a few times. The CDR3 protein is CASAPGHSYEQYF. The CDR3 coding sequence is TGTGCCAGCGCCCCGGGGCATTCCTACGAGCAGTACTTC. This sequence joins TRBV27 and TRBJ2-7; D is perhaps TRBD1 or TRBD2 (5 bases each). CDR3 length: 13 residues. V gave up 8 bases and J gave up 1 base, with 12 bases separating them. Germline CDR1 MNHEY, CDR2 SMNVEV (reference sequence).